The 18 T cell receptor beta chains below were found in one sample sequenced in a study of T cells in Graves' hyperthyroidism and ophthalmopathy. Amplified TCR beta CDR3 regions came from RNA transcripts. TCR CDR3 underwent first-round RT-PCR with the HTBI primer set. TCRdb ran MiXCR on the multiplex PCR reads and lists one entry per CDR3 protein. This table has about 400,000 distinct CDR3 sequences, approximately 15% appearing once. The sequencing input was blood. The receptors derive from a young woman with Graves' hyperthyroidism.

The chain recombines TRBV6-5 with TRBJ1-1; TRBD1 might be the D (5 bases). This CDR3 has 15 amino acids. V lost 2 bases, J lost 4 bases, and 14 bases lay in between. From germline, CDR1 is MNHEY and CDR2 SVGAGI. The CDR3: CASSYEQDTGTEAFF. Written as DNA, the CDR3 is TGTGCCAGCAGTTACGAACAGGACACTGGCACTGAAGCTTTCTTT.

The sample holds many counts of this clonotype. This chain's CDR3 is CASSFPGTGGTNTEAFF. The CDR3 nucleotides are TGTGCCAGCAGCTTCCCCGGGACAGGGGGCACGAACACTGAAGCTTTCTTT. V usage is TRBV7-2 and J usage is TRBJ1-1; 12 bases match TRBD1. J gave up 1 base and V 3 bases, and 6 bases lay outside the gene matches. The CDR3 contains 17 residues. Germline V gene data show CDR1 as SGHTA and CDR2 as FQGNSA.

The chain couples TRBV24-1 to TRBJ1-2; perhaps TRBD1 as D (6 bases). Germline assignment: CDR1 KGHDR and CDR2 SFDVKD. V was trimmed by 7 bases and J by 6 bases, leaving 17 bases between them. This CDR3 spans 14 amino acids. CDR3 DNA: TGTGCCACCAGACCCTCGGGGGCCGGGGATGGCTACACCTTC. Residues: CATRPSGAGDGYTF.

The sample holds a few counts of this clonotype. The chain employs TRBV7-2 and TRBJ2-1; D gene uncertain. The CDR3 runs 13 residues. V was cut by 3 bases and J by 5 bases, with 8 bases left in between. Germline V gene sequence: CDR1 SGHTA, CDR2 FQGNSA. CDR3 nucleotides: TGTGCCAGCAGCTTGGTTAGCAACAATGAGCAGTTCTTC. Translated: CASSLVSNNEQFF. The whole variable domain, remainder taken from reference TRBV7-2 and TRBJ2-1, is GAGVSQSPSNKVTEKGKDVELRCDPISGHTALYWYRQSLGQGLEFLIYFQGNSAPDKSGLPSDRFSAERTGGSVSTLTIQRTQQEDSAVYLCASSLVSNNEQFFGPGTRLTVL.

This clonotype has a count of ten or more. This chain links TRBV18 with TRBJ1-1, with D uncertain. The CDR3 is made up of 12 amino acids. Germline loops: CDR1 KGHSH, CDR2 LQKENI. V was pared by 3 bases and J by 8 bases, with 10 bases between. CDR3 DNA sequence: TGTGCCAGCTCACCGCAGCGGGGAGAAGCTTTCTTT. It encodes CASSPQRGEAFF.

This clonotype was seen a few times. This sequence joins TRBV3-1 and TRBJ2-7, with D possibly matching TRBD1 (5 bases). CDR1 LGHDT and CDR2 YNNKEL come from the germline V gene (reference sequence). The CDR3 consists of 13 residues. The V and J ends lost 4 bases and 3 bases respectively, with 10 bases between them. CDR3 loop: CASSPLGHYEQYF. The CDR3 bases are TGTGCCAGCAGCCCTCTCGGACACTACGAGCAGTACTTC.

In its sample, this clonotype was seen many times. The J gene is TRBJ2-7, the V gene TRBV12-5; D remains unclear. V lost 8 bases, J lost 0 bases, and 26 bases lay in between. CDR1 is LGHNT and CDR2 is FRNRAP in the germline V gene. The CDR3 loop spans 18 amino acids. The CDR3 protein is CASHFRQTFAESSYEQYF. CDR3 DNA sequence: TGTGCTAGTCATTTCAGGCAAACGTTCGCCGAGAGCTCCTACGAGCAGTACTTC.

This clonotype came up many times. The CDR3 region has the DNA TGCAGTGCTAGAGAGGCAAGCGGGGGCTGGGCTTACAATGAGCAGTTCTTC. Amino acid sequence: CSAREASGGWAYNEQFF. This sequence joins TRBV20-1 and TRBJ2-1; TRBD2 matches at 8 bases. In germline, CDR1 is DFQATT, CDR2 SNEGSKA (reference sequence). V shed 0 bases and J 4 bases; nucleotides not matched to a gene: 11. This CDR3 comprises 17 residues.

This clonotype was observed many times. The rearrangement uses TRBV5-1 and TRBJ2-7; D possibly corresponds to TRBD2 (5 bases). The CDR3 spans 15 residues. V dropped 2 bases and J dropped 0 bases, with 12 bases sitting between them. Per germline, CDR1 SGHRS and CDR2 YFSETQ. For the CDR3, the DNA is TGCGCCAGCAGCTTTGGGGTTGAGGGCTCCTACGAGCAGTACTTC. Amino acid sequence: CASSFGVEGSYEQYF.

This clonotype has a count of ten or more. The V and J genes are TRBV9 and TRBJ2-3; D uncertain. CDR3 length equals 15 residues. V was pared by 5 bases and J by 2 bases, with 15 bases between. Per the germline V gene, CDR1 is SGDLS and CDR2 is YYNGEE. The CDR3 DNA is TGTGCCAGCAGGGCAAATGAGGTTACCACAGATACGCAGTATTTT. Translating gives CASRANEVTTDTQYF.

On this clonotype itself: At one of its ends the junction is not consistent with the germline gene, which may arise from a read error. This chain uses TRBV6-2 or TRBV6-3 with TRBJ2-2, with 15 bases lining up with TRBD2. The CDR3 has 20 amino acids. Germline V gene lookup returns CDR1 MNHEY and CDR2 SVGEGT. In DNA, the CDR3 is TGTGCCAGCAGTTCGGACCGGACTAGCGGGGGGGAATCGGTTACCGGGGAGCTGTTCTTT. It codes for CASSSDRTSGGESVTGELFF.

The table lists this clonotype with a few counts. This chain uses TRBV7-8 with TRBJ2-3; D remains ambiguous. Trimming shortened V by 9 bases and J by 6 bases, and 16 bases separated the two germline ends. From germline, CDR1 is SGHVS and CDR2 FQNEAQ. The CDR3 loop spans 13 amino acids. CDR3: CASSNAEGDTQYF. In DNA, the CDR3 is TGTGCCAGTTCAAATGCTGAAGGGGATACGCAGTATTTT.

This chain joins TRBV13 and TRBJ2-7; D call uncertain. CDR3 size: 11 residues. Between the trimmed V and J ends, which lost 5 bases and 8 bases, there was a span of 10 bases. Per germline, CDR1 PRHDT and CDR2 FYEKMQ (reference sequence). CDR3 sequence: CASSLTTQQYF. DNA of the CDR3: TGTGCCAGCAGCCTCACTACGCAGCAGTACTTC.

This clonotype was seen at least ten times. The chain combines TRBV28 with TRBJ2-7, with TRBD1 matching over 9 bases. The ends lost 2 bases at V and 4 bases at J; junction bases unmatched: 9. Germline loops: CDR1 MDHEN, CDR2 SYDVKM. The CDR3 loop spans 16 amino acids. CDR3: CASSLVGGTGPYEQYF. The CDR3 DNA is TGTGCCAGCAGTTTAGTCGGAGGGACAGGGCCTTACGAGCAGTACTTC.

This clonotype was counted between two and nine times. The rearrangement links TRBV20-1 to TRBJ1-2; D possibly corresponds to TRBD1 (5 bases). Germline V gene lookup returns CDR1 DFQATT and CDR2 SNEGSKA (reference sequence). The CDR3 has 15 residues. V shed 4 bases and J shed 2 bases, with 17 bases lying between them. The CDR3 reads CSAIVSDSLNYGYTF. DNA for the CDR3: TGCAGTGCTATAGTTTCCGACAGTCTCAACTATGGCTACACCTTC.

This clonotype occurred many times. V gene TRBV11-2 combines with J gene TRBJ2-3, with D maybe TRBD1 (5 bases). The CDR3 has 16 residues. Looked up from germline, CDR1 is SGHAT and CDR2 is FQNNGV. V was clipped by 5 bases and J by 0 bases, with 15 bases between them. This CDR3 reads CASSLLGRASTDTQYF. CDR3 nucleotides: TGTGCCAGCAGCCTCCTCGGCAGGGCCAGCACAGATACGCAGTATTTT.

This clonotype was counted many times. J is TRBJ1-5 and V is TRBV7-8; D gene unclear. The V gene lost 5 bases and the J gene lost 1 base, with 12 bases spanning the gap. The CDR3 loop spans 15 amino acids. The germline gives CDR1 SGHVS, CDR2 FQNEAQ. The CDR3, as DNA: TGTGCCAGCAGCATAGGGATTTTCAGCAATCAGCCCCAGCATTTT. It specifies CASSIGIFSNQPQHF.

Ten or more counts support this clonotype. The CDR3 is CASSLRTGGQPQHF. DNA of the CDR3: TGTGCCAGCAGTCTCCGGACAGGAGGCCAGCCCCAGCATTTT. This rearrangement joins TRBV12-3 or TRBV12-4 to TRBJ1-5; 7 bases map to TRBD1. V was pared by 5 bases and J by 7 bases, with 8 bases of the junction left unmatched. The CDR3 covers 14 residues.